This note documents a single T cell receptor (beta chain) sequence. No antigen is known for it. It was approximately 100 million PBMCs that unsorted samples used for genomic DNA. The data stem from a study of shared clonotypes between healthy human individuals. Study information: Ranging from 18 to 49 in age, donors were a couple of women and a few men. Whole-study results and caveats: Sequencing depth was predicted to influence how clonotypes are shared among donors.

This CDR3 region has 16 residues. CDR1 LNHDA and CDR2 SQIVND come from the germline V gene (reference sequence). The trim removed 4 bases at V and 1 base at J, leaving 5 bases unmatched. DNA input for the unsorted PBMC replicate PCRs was 250 to 350 ng, about 30,000 T cell genomes. Clones were read by immunoSEQ multiplex PCR, and TCRdb kept only the in-frame ones, dropping some. The sample lists nearly 500,000 clones; about 79% were seen once. This chain connects TRBV19 to TRBJ2-3; 10 bases are shared with TRBD2. The sequence was obtained from a woman between 40 and 55 years old in good health. Some clones in this sample may be carry-over from other donors' samples. The material sequenced was PBMCs. Here the CDR3 reads CASSTTGTSGTDTQYF. In DNA form, the CDR3 reads TGTGCCAGTAGTACCACCGGGACTAGCGGCACAGATACGCAGTATTTT.